The 17 T cell receptor beta chains presented below share a single source sample, sequenced in a study of cytomegalovirus exposure and HLA in healthy donors. PCR used 60 Vbeta primers and 13 Jbeta primers. Profiled with immunoSEQ multiplex PCR; TCRdb holds only in-frame clones, not every one. The sample contains about 100,000 clones, over 70% of which appear only once. The source material was PBMCs. These TCRs come from a middle-aged man in good health and CMV-seropositive.

The rearrangement uses TRBV7-9 and TRBJ2-5; perhaps TRBD1 as D (6 bases). The DNA end is more similar to TRBJ2-7, so the J call may be wrong. CDR1 SEHNR and CDR2 FQNEAQ come from the germline V gene (reference sequence). The CDR3 has 14 residues. CDR3 nucleotides: TGTGCCAGCAGCTTGGGACAAAGTTCCTACGAGCAGTACTTC. Translation: CASSLGQSSYEQYF.

The V call is TRBV19, the J call TRBJ2-1; the D gene is possibly TRBD1 (5 bases). From germline, CDR1 is LNHDA and CDR2 SQIVND (reference sequence). The CDR3 length is 15 residues. Trimming pared 4 bases from V and 6 bases from J, leaving 16 bases between. The CDR3 loop is CASSTQGSLGNEQFF. For the CDR3, the DNA is TGTGCCAGTAGTACTCAGGGTTCCCTTGGCAATGAGCAGTTCTTC.

The chain employs TRBV9 and TRBJ2-7, with 9 bases matching TRBD2. This CDR3 is built from 16 residues. Losses at the gene ends were 0 bases for V and 3 bases for J; bases not matched to a gene: 7. The V gene's germline CDR1 is SGDLS and CDR2 YYNGEE. This chain's CDR3 is CASSVGLAGPDYEQYF. CDR3 nucleotide sequence: TGTGCCAGCAGCGTAGGGCTAGCGGGGCCCGACTACGAGCAGTACTTC.

The chain combines TRBV27 with TRBJ2-3, with TRBD1 identical over 8 bases. Germline V gene sequence: CDR1 MNHEY, CDR2 SMNVEV (reference sequence). J lost 3 bases, V lost 4 bases, and 15 bases had no gene match. The CDR3 sequence is 18 residues long. DNA for the CDR3: TGTGCCAGCAGTTGGGGGCAGGGGGCCCTCCTGATAACAGATACGCAGTATTTT. As protein: CASSWGQGALLITDTQYF.

This chain joins TRBV7-8 and TRBJ1-1, with D uncertain. Deletions cut 5 bases from V and 5 bases from J, with 12 bases between. The CDR3 consists of 13 residues. Germline V CDR1 and CDR2: SGHVS, FQNEAQ. The CDR3 nucleotides are TGTGCCAGCAGCCTTCGGAGGAGGACTGAAGCTTTCTTT. The encoded protein is CASSLRRRTEAFF.

There are a few counts of this clone. J is TRBJ1-2 and V is TRBV27, with D tentatively TRBD1 (6 bases). Germline CDR1 is MNHEY and CDR2 is SMNVEV (reference sequence). The CDR3 is 14 residues long. V lost 5 bases, J lost 5 bases, and 15 bases lay in between. The CDR3 spells CASSLSRGVYGYTF. The CDR3 DNA follows: TGTGCCAGCAGTCTTTCCAGGGGTGTATATGGCTACACCTTC.

As for this clone: A read error may account for a junction end that differs from germline. The gene calls are TRBV15 and TRBJ1-5; D not resolved. The CDR3 extends over 16 amino acids. Germline V gene sequence: CDR1 LNHNV, CDR2 YYDKDF (reference sequence). The CDR3 region is CATSTRVEYSNQPQNF. The CDR3 nucleotides are TGTGCCACCAGTACGAGGGTGGAGTATAGCAATCAGCCCCAGAATTTT.

The gene calls are TRBV5-1 and TRBJ2-7; 7 nucleotides agree with TRBD2. Germline CDR1 and CDR2: SGHRS and YFSETQ. The CDR3 length is 15 residues. V dropped 8 bases and J dropped 2; count of bases not matched to a gene: 13. DNA for the CDR3: TGCGCCAGTACGATTTACTGGGGGGGAGCCTACGAGCAGTACTTC. This codes for CASTIYWGGAYEQYF. Full variable domain (outside the CDR3, taken from reference TRBV5-1 and TRBJ2-7): KAGVTQTPRYLIKTRGQQVTLSCSPISGHRSVSWYQQTPGQGLQFLFEYFSETQRNKGNFPGRFSGRQFSNSRSEMNVSTLELGDSALYLCASTIYWGGAYEQYFGPGTRLTVT.

CDR3 sequence reads: CASSYLAGGEGTDTQYF. CDR3 DNA: TGTGCCAGCAGCTACCTAGCGGGGGGTGAAGGCACAGATACGCAGTATTTT. The chain carries TRBV11-2 and TRBJ2-3; 11 bases match TRBD2. The CDR3 runs 17 residues. Looked up from germline, CDR1 is SGHAT and CDR2 is FQNNGV. The J segment lost 1 base and the V segment lost 4 bases, leaving 7 bases of the junction unmatched.

The chain combines TRBV9 with TRBJ1-1; D uncertain. The CDR3 loop spans 12 amino acids. Looked up from germline, CDR1 is SGDLS and CDR2 is YYNGEE. V was pared by 4 bases and J by 3 bases, with 7 bases between. The CDR3 DNA sequence: TGTGCCAGCAGCCCGGCGGACACTGAAGCTTTCTTT. It codes for CASSPADTEAFF.

The rearrangement links TRBV19 to TRBJ1-1, with no clear D. Trimming removed 5 bases from V and 7 bases from J, with 11 bases in between. The CDR3 is made up of 12 amino acids. In germline, CDR1 is LNHDA, CDR2 SQIVND (reference sequence). CDR3 in amino acids: CASSAFSCEAFF. Written as DNA, the CDR3 is TGTGCCAGTAGTGCTTTCAGTTGTGAAGCTTTCTTT.

This chain links TRBV4-1 with TRBJ1-6, with 9 nucleotides matching TRBD1. J lost 10 bases, V lost 1 base, and 5 bases had no gene match. The CDR3 contains 15 residues. Germline assignment: CDR1 MGHRA and CDR2 YSYEKL. The CDR3 DNA sequence: TGCGCCAGCAGCCAAGGGGACAGGGAAGGCTCACCCCTCCACTTT. Translating gives CASSQGDREGSPLHF.

The chain combines TRBV27 with TRBJ1-1; D unresolved. The germline CDR1 and CDR2 sequences are MNHEY and SMNVEV (reference sequence). There are 13 residues in the CDR3. V lost 4 bases, J lost 7 bases, and 13 bases lay in between. The CDR3 loop is CASSYSGVNEAFF. CDR3 nucleotides: TGTGCCAGCAGTTATTCCGGGGTGAATGAAGCTTTCTTT.

V and J are TRBV11-1 and TRBJ2-2, with TRBD2 as a possible D gene (6 bases). Germline CDR1 and CDR2: SGHAT and FQDESV (reference sequence). The CDR3 totals 18 residues. Trimming took 1 base from V and 0 from J, leaving 15 bases between them. CDR3 sequence reads: CASSLGRGEVPNTGELFF. The CDR3 bases are TGTGCCAGCAGCTTAGGGCGGGGAGAAGTTCCGAACACCGGGGAGCTGTTTTTT.

J is TRBJ2-7 and V is TRBV4-3, with a tentative D call TRBD2 (6 bases). The V gene's germline CDR1 is LGHNA and CDR2 YSLEER. V was shortened by 2 bases and J by 5 bases, with 13 bases between the two germline ends. The CDR3 length is 14 residues. CDR3 sequence: CASSQRGIRNEQYF. Here the CDR3 DNA reads TGCGCCAGCAGCCAACGGGGGATTCGGAACGAGCAGTACTTC.

This chain links TRBV18 with TRBJ2-7, with TRBD1 matching over 8 bases. V lost 5 bases, J lost 9 bases, and 6 bases stayed unmatched. From germline, CDR1 is KGHSH and CDR2 LQKENI. The CDR3 length is 12 residues. The CDR3: CASSTPTGVQYF. The CDR3 nucleotides read TGTGCCAGCTCAACTCCGACAGGGGTGCAGTACTTC.

This chain uses TRBV27 with TRBJ2-7; 7 bases map to TRBD1. This CDR3 comprises 15 residues. Germline values: CDR1 MNHEY, CDR2 SMNVEV (reference sequence). The V and J ends lost 2 bases and 6 bases, in that order; junction bases with no gene match: 10. CDR3 bases: TGTGCCAGCAGTTTAATTGGACAGGACATTCTCGAGCAGTACTTC. Residues: CASSLIGQDILEQYF.